This record concerns one TCR beta chain sequence. Its target is not known. Time point specified: baseline, week 1 (first vaccination visit). Noted treatment: pre-vaccination baseline after standard-of-care therapy. Looked up from germline, CDR1 is SEHNR and CDR2 is FQNEAQ (reference sequence). The CDR3 extends over 14 amino acids. The junction had 4 bases not matched to a gene; V was cut back by 2 bases and J by 4 bases. Assay: immunoSEQ multiplex PCR; the TCRdb copy retains only in-frame clones and omits some. The sample has 20,000 to 25,000 clones; just over 90% are singletons. The sample comes from a study of a mutant IDH1 vaccine in newly diagnosed glioma. Across the study: Receipt of radiotherapy, temozolomide, or both preceded the study, and most received both.

Study-wide results and limits: Top peripheral T cell clonotype shifts appeared unrelated to pseudoprogression.

This chain uses TRBV7-9 with TRBJ1-1; 7 nucleotides match TRBD1. This TCR was sampled from a man aged 30 to 45 with glioma. The specimen comprised PBMCs, sampled from a glioma patient treated with radiotherapy, temozolomide or both. The CDR3 DNA is TGTGCCAGCAGCTTACAGGGGGAGTTCACTGAAGCTTTCTTT. This translates into CASSLQGEFTEAFF.